This TCR beta chain originates from a study of PD-L1 blockade in urothelial cancer. Turning to the study itself: Once treatment had started, blood was analyzed at 3 weeks (second dose) and again at 6 weeks.

The CDR3 extends over 15 amino acids. General study results and limits: Pretreatment blood TCR clonality under the median forecast improved survival. It was durable-benefit patients whose tumor-associated blood clones expanded more at 3 weeks.

Concerning this clone itself: Its specificity is not known.

This table comes from immunoSEQ multiplex PCR, and its TCRdb copy is limited to in-frame clones, with some not included. The sample has around 70,000 clones; 80% to 90% are singletons. Pretreatment and on-treatment blood mononuclear cell samples were taken, totaling between 1 and 8 time points per patient. The sequences come from PBMCs, collected around atezolizumab (anti-PD-L1) treatment. V and J are TRBV7-5 and TRBJ2-7; the table gives TRBD2 as D, unverified against the DNA. TRBV7-5 is tagged as a pseudogene. This TCR derives from a man in his 70s with urothelial cancer. The CDR3 here is CVRSLLATAFYEQYF. DNA of the CDR3: TGTGTCAGAAGCTTACTAGCGACCGCTTTCTACGAGCAGTACTTC.